These 23 T cell receptor beta chains came from one sample sequenced in a study of T-cell reconstitution after alpha-beta-depleted transplantation in children. A library of TCRbeta sequences, prepared with unique molecular identifiers, was generated. Each CDR3 protein is one row after TCRdb ran MiXCR on the PCR reads. The sample carries over 400,000 distinct CDR3 sequences, about an eighth recorded once. The input for sequencing was PBMCs from the stem cell graft donor, taken from the stem cell graft. The receptor source for this set is a human donor who donated a stem cell graft to a child with combined immunodeficiency.

This clonotype was found a few times. The chain employs TRBV12-3 or TRBV12-4 and TRBJ2-7; 9 bases are a match to TRBD2. The CDR3 contains 15 residues. The trim removed 5 bases at V and 0 bases at J, leaving 5 bases unmatched. CDR3 in DNA: TGTGCCAGCAGTCCGGGACTAGCCATCTCCTACGAGCAGTACTTC. This translates into CASSPGLAISYEQYF.

The chain is built from TRBV20-1 and TRBJ2-2; either TRBD1 or TRBD2 may fit D (5 bases each). The V and J ends lost 1 base and 1 base respectively, with 13 bases between them. The CDR3 contains 16 residues. Germline V gene lookup returns CDR1 DFQATT and CDR2 SNEGSKA (reference sequence). The CDR3 DNA sequence: TGCAGTGCTAGAGTGAGGGGAAGGAGGAACACCGGGGAGCTGTTTTTT. Translation: CSARVRGRRNTGELFF.

This clonotype was observed a few times. This chain connects TRBV27 to TRBJ2-5; 10 nucleotides line up with TRBD2. This CDR3 region has 16 residues. The V and J ends lost 1 base and 4 bases, in that order; junction bases with no gene match: 6. From germline, CDR1 is MNHEY and CDR2 SMNVEV (reference sequence). As DNA, the CDR3 is TGTGCCAGCAGTTTATGGCCTAGCGGGGGAGGAGAGACCCAGTACTTC. This encodes CASSLWPSGGGETQYF.

This clonotype has more than one count but fewer than ten. The chain uses TRBV12-3 or TRBV12-4 and TRBJ1-5; the D is unclear. This CDR3 comprises 13 residues. V gave up 7 bases and J gave up 3 bases, with 10 bases separating them. The CDR3 DNA reads as TGTGCCAGCACTCGGGGTGACAATCAGCCCCAGCATTTT. Protein: CASTRGDNQPQHF.

The chain couples TRBV5-5 to TRBJ1-1; D is ambiguous. Looked up from germline, CDR1 is SGHKS and CDR2 is YYEKEE (reference sequence). The ends were cut back, 5 bases at V and 5 bases at J, with 19 bases in the middle. CDR3 size: 15 residues. The CDR3 DNA reads TGTGCCAGCAGTTACGGCGACGGGTTTGGAACTGAAGCTTTCTTT. Amino acid sequence: CASSYGDGFGTEAFF.

The chain has TRBV5-1 and TRBJ2-3; TRBD1 aligns across 7 bases. Losses at the gene ends were 4 bases for V and 2 bases for J; bases not matched to a gene: 7. The CDR3 length is 15 residues. Germline V gene sequence: CDR1 SGHRS, CDR2 YFSETQ. CDR3 amino acids: CASSPDRRNTDTQYF. CDR3 coding DNA: TGCGCCAGCAGCCCGGACAGGAGAAACACAGATACGCAGTATTTT.

The table lists this clonotype with a few counts. The V and J genes are TRBV11-2 and TRBJ2-5; possibly TRBD1 for D (5 bases). The germline V gene has CDR1 SGHAT and CDR2 FQNNGV. Trimming took 0 bases from V and 6 from J, leaving 11 bases between them. CDR3 length: 14 amino acids. CDR3 nucleotides: TGTGCCAGCAGCTTAGACAGGGAAATCCAGACCCAGTACTTC. Amino acids: CASSLDREIQTQYF. The whole variable domain, remainder taken from reference TRBV11-2 and TRBJ2-5, is EAGVAQSPRYKIIEKRQSVAFWCNPISGHATLYWYQQILGQGPKLLIQFQNNGVVDDSQLPKDRFSAERLKGVDSTLKIQPAKLEDSAVYLCASSLDREIQTQYFGPGTRLLVL.

The chain links TRBV12-3 or TRBV12-4 to TRBJ2-7; weak D call: TRBD1 (6 bases). Trimming cost V 8 bases and J 1 base, with 12 bases left between them. The CDR3 sequence is 13 residues long. The CDR3 reads CASRRQESYEQYF. The CDR3, as DNA: TGTGCCAGCCGACGACAGGAATCCTACGAGCAGTACTTC.

This clonotype was picked up many times. The rearrangement links TRBV4-3 to TRBJ1-6; possible D gene TRBD1, 5 bases. The germline gives CDR1 LGHNA, CDR2 YSLEER. The CDR3 extends over 16 amino acids. Between the trimmed V and J ends, which lost 0 bases and 7 bases, there was a span of 13 bases. In DNA, the CDR3 is TGCGCCAGCAGCCAAGATCCAGGGCGCCGAAATTCACCCCTCCACTTT. Amino acids: CASSQDPGRRNSPLHF.

This clonotype was observed at least ten times. The chain carries TRBV5-1 and TRBJ2-3; D possibly matches TRBD1 or TRBD2 (5 bases each). V was trimmed by 6 bases and J by 5 bases, leaving 16 bases between them. The CDR3 is made up of 14 amino acids. Germline CDR1 SGHRS, CDR2 YFSETQ. In DNA, the CDR3 is TGCGCCAGCATTGATCAAGGGGCGGGAGATACGCAGTATTTT. Residues: CASIDQGAGDTQYF. The full variable domain, completed using reference TRBV5-1 and TRBJ2-3, is KAGVTQTPRYLIKTRGQQVTLSCSPISGHRSVSWYQQTPGQGLQFLFEYFSETQRNKGNFPGRFSGRQFSNSRSEMNVSTLELGDSALYLCASIDQGAGDTQYFGPGTRLTVL.

This clonotype has ten or more counts. The chain uses TRBV6-5 and TRBJ2-2; D is ambiguous. Trimming took 8 bases from V and 6 from J, leaving 7 bases between them. Germline CDR1 is MNHEY and CDR2 is SVGAGI. The CDR3 covers 11 residues. The DNA of the CDR3 is TGTGCCAGCGCTGGGGCCGGGGAGCTGTTTTTT. Translating it yields CASAGAGELFF.

This clonotype was recorded a few times. The chain joins TRBV12-3 or TRBV12-4 to TRBJ2-5; TRBD2 agrees at 10 bases. CDR3 length: 18 amino acids. V lost 6 bases, J lost 2 bases, and 15 bases stayed unmatched. The CDR3 region has the DNA TGTGCCAGCAGCCGCGGGTCGGCTAGCGGGAGACCTCAAGAGACCCAGTACTTC. Translated, it gives CASSRGSASGRPQETQYF.

The chain uses TRBV7-3 and TRBJ2-6, with 8 bases lining up with TRBD1. The CDR3 covers 18 residues. The germline CDR1 and CDR2 sequences are SGHTA and FQGTGA. V lost 6 bases and J lost 0; bases outside the gene matches: 10. This CDR3 reads CASRNQGALGSGANVLTF. In DNA form, the CDR3 reads TGTGCCAGCAGAAACCAGGGGGCGCTAGGCTCTGGGGCCAACGTCCTGACTTTC.

This clonotype was observed many times. The chain is built from TRBV7-9 and TRBJ2-1; unclear D gene. The germline gives CDR1 SEHNR, CDR2 FQNEAQ (reference sequence). The CDR3 has 12 residues. V lost 3 bases, J lost 6 bases, and 6 bases lay in between. The CDR3 here is CASSFGTNEQFF. CDR3 sequence (DNA): TGTGCCAGCAGCTTCGGTACCAATGAGCAGTTCTTC.

This chain connects TRBV20-1 to TRBJ1-3; D is uncertain. Trimming stripped 3 bases from V and 6 bases from J, with 9 bases between. The CDR3 runs 12 residues. The germline gives CDR1 DFQATT, CDR2 SNEGSKA (reference sequence). Here the CDR3 DNA reads TGCAGTGCTAGTTTAGACGAAAACACCATATATTTT. It yields the protein CSASLDENTIYF.

This clonotype appeared a few times. The rearrangement uses TRBV20-1 and TRBJ2-3; 10 bases fit TRBD2. From germline, CDR1 is DFQATT and CDR2 SNEGSKA (reference sequence). The CDR3 sequence is 14 residues long. With V trimmed by 3 bases and J by 4 bases, 4 bases remained unmatched. CDR3 sequence (DNA): TGCAGTGCTAGTTGGCTAGCGGGGGCAGATACGCAGTATTTT. Encoded protein: CSASWLAGADTQYF.

The V and J genes are TRBV9 and TRBJ2-1; 7 bases fit TRBD2. This CDR3 has 16 residues. Germline values: CDR1 SGDLS, CDR2 YYNGEE. J gave up 2 bases and V 0 bases, and 5 bases lay outside the gene matches. The CDR3 reads CASSVDSAGTYNEQFF. CDR3 DNA sequence: TGTGCCAGCAGCGTAGATTCAGCGGGGACCTACAATGAGCAGTTCTTC.

This clonotype was found many times. This chain links TRBV4-3 with TRBJ2-3; no clear D gene. V was pared by 0 bases and J by 0 bases, with 10 bases between. Germline CDR1 and CDR2: LGHNA and YSLEER. CDR3 length equals 16 residues. CDR3 bases: TGCGCCAGCAGCCAAGATTCGGTTGCTAGCACAGATACGCAGTATTTT. The encoded protein is CASSQDSVASTDTQYF.

This clonotype came up a few times. The genes are TRBV7-9 and TRBJ1-6; no definite D call. The CDR3 is 13 residues long. Trimming removed 5 bases at V and 2 bases at J, with 4 bases between. CDR1 and CDR2 from the germline V gene are SEHNR and FQNEAQ (reference sequence). CDR3: CASSPAYNSPLHF. In nucleotides, the CDR3 is TGTGCCAGCAGCCCGGCCTATAATTCACCCCTCCACTTT.

This clonotype was seen many times. The rearrangement links TRBV12-3 or TRBV12-4 to TRBJ1-1; D is perhaps TRBD1 (6 bases). The V end lost 5 bases, the J end lost 3 bases, and 13 bases lay between the germline ends. The CDR3 is made up of 14 amino acids. This CDR3 is CASSASEGDTEAFF. The CDR3 bases are TGTGCCAGCAGTGCGTCGGAGGGGGACACTGAAGCTTTCTTT.

The chain carries TRBV7-2 and TRBJ2-7, with 10 bases identical to TRBD2. CDR3 length equals 16 residues. J was trimmed by 2 bases and V by 1 base; bases with no gene match: 5. Germline-derived CDR1 and CDR2 are SGHTA and FQGNSA. CDR3 DNA: TGTGCCAGCAGCTTAGGACTAGCGGGCTTCCCCTACGAGCAGTACTTC. Translated, it gives CASSLGLAGFPYEQYF.

The V call is TRBV7-9, the J call TRBJ1-1; 11 nucleotides align to TRBD1. The CDR3 has 15 amino acids. The germline V gene has CDR1 SEHNR and CDR2 FQNEAQ (reference sequence). Losses at the gene ends were 2 bases for V and 5 bases for J; bases not matched to a gene: 4. CDR3 DNA: TGTGCCAGCAGCTTATCTGGGACAGGGGGTACTGAAGCTTTCTTT. Translating gives CASSLSGTGGTEAFF. Complete variable domain (other parts from reference TRBV7-9 and TRBJ1-1): DTGVSQNPRHKITKRGQNVTFRCDPISEHNRLYWYRQTLGQGPEFLTYFQNEAQLEKSRLLSDRFSAERPKGSFSTLEIQRTEQGDSAMYLCASSLSGTGGTEAFFGQGTRLTVV.

This rearrangement joins TRBV12-3 or TRBV12-4 to TRBJ2-5; 10 bases map to TRBD2. This CDR3 comprises 17 residues. J was trimmed by 4 bases and V by 1 base; bases with no gene match: 9. CDR3 region: CASSLGWVAGGGETQYF. CDR3 DNA sequence: TGTGCCAGCAGTTTAGGTTGGGTAGCGGGGGGAGGAGAGACCCAGTACTTC.